A single sample is the source of the 20 T cell receptor beta chains below, sequenced in a study of blood T cell repertoires in COVID-19. Method: immunoSEQ multiplex PCR; TCRdb's copy keeps in-frame clones and lacks some. The data hold 250,000 or so clones, with 88% observed a single time. Sample: peripheral blood. The receptors here all came from a woman aged 60-75 years with acute or convalescent COVID-19.

V gene TRBV10-3 combines with J gene TRBJ1-1, with D maybe TRBD1 (5 bases). The V end was cut by 4 bases, the J end by 2 bases, with 11 bases between. The germline V gene encodes CDR1 ENHRY and CDR2 SYGVKD. This CDR3 is 14 amino acids long. The CDR3 DNA is TGTGCCATCAGTGTCTTACAGGACAACACTGAAGCTTTCTTT. Amino acids: CAISVLQDNTEAFF.

The V and J genes are TRBV15 and TRBJ1-1, with 8 bases aligning to TRBD1. The V and J ends lost 2 bases and 7 bases, in that order; junction bases with no gene match: 9. Looked up from germline, CDR1 is LNHNV and CDR2 is YYDKDF (reference sequence). The CDR3 runs 15 residues. The chain's CDR3 is CATSRRVGQGLEAFF. CDR3 in DNA: TGTGCCACCAGCAGACGTGTCGGACAGGGACTTGAAGCTTTCTTT.

V gene TRBV19 combines with J gene TRBJ1-1; D perhaps matches TRBD1 (6 bases). The ends were cut back, 7 bases at V and 1 base at J, with 10 bases in the middle. The CDR3 loop spans 13 amino acids. CDR1 and CDR2 (germline): LNHDA, SQIVND (reference sequence). The CDR3 sequence is CASTPDRNTEAFF. CDR3 nucleotide sequence: TGTGCCAGTACCCCGGACAGGAACACTGAAGCTTTCTTT.

This clone was picked up a small number of times. The chain combines TRBV19 with TRBJ2-1, with 8 bases matching TRBD2. V shed 3 bases and J 0 bases; nucleotides not matched to a gene: 4. Germline V lookup: CDR1 LNHDA, CDR2 SQIVND (reference sequence). The CDR3 contains 16 residues. The CDR3 reads CASSITSGSSYNEQFF. The DNA of the CDR3 is TGTGCCAGTAGTATTACTAGCGGAAGCTCCTACAATGAGCAGTTCTTC.

This clone was seen once. This chain uses TRBV6-2 or TRBV6-3 with TRBJ2-1; TRBD2 matches 9 bases. This CDR3 is built from 14 residues. From germline, CDR1 is MNHEY and CDR2 SVGEGT. The V gene end was trimmed by 4 bases and the J gene end by 7 bases; junction bases not matched to a gene: 5. CDR3 in amino acids: CASSLAGVGNEQFF. The CDR3 nucleotides are TGTGCCAGCAGTTTAGCGGGAGTGGGGAATGAGCAGTTCTTC.

V and J are TRBV5-6 and TRBJ1-4, with D maybe TRBD1 (5 bases). Germline CDR1 SGHDT, CDR2 YYEEEE. This CDR3 has 14 residues. V lost 4 bases to trimming and J lost 7 bases, with 14 bases between them. This chain's CDR3 is CASSPSRVREKLFF. The CDR3 DNA sequence: TGTGCCAGCAGCCCAAGCAGGGTCCGTGAAAAACTGTTTTTT.

CDR3: CASSEIRENQPQHF. CDR3 sequence (DNA): TGTGCCAGCAGTGAAATCAGGGAAAATCAGCCCCAGCATTTT. The chain combines TRBV2 with TRBJ1-5; TRBD1 is a possible D gene (5 bases). CDR1 is SNHLY and CDR2 is FYNNEI in the germline V gene. Deletions cut 2 bases from V and 4 bases from J, with 9 bases between. There are 14 residues in the CDR3.

In this sample, this clone turned up once. This chain connects TRBV6-5 to TRBJ1-3; TRBD1 is a possible D gene (5 bases). The germline V gene encodes CDR1 MNHEY and CDR2 SVGAGI. The CDR3 sequence is 13 residues long. V lost 8 bases, J lost 4 bases, and 12 bases lay in between. The CDR3 coding sequence is TGTGCCAGCGGTAGGGGTTCGGGAAACACCATATATTTT. This gives the protein CASGRGSGNTIYF.

The V and J genes are TRBV5-5 and TRBJ1-2; 7 bases fit TRBD1. J gave up 4 bases and V 4 bases, and 13 bases lay outside the gene matches. Germline V CDR1 and CDR2: SGHKS, YYEKEE (reference sequence). CDR3 length equals 16 residues. CDR3 nucleotides: TGTGCCAGCAGCATAACTGCTCTCCGGGACAGCTATGGCTACACCTTC. This sequence encodes CASSITALRDSYGYTF.

V usage is TRBV2 and J usage is TRBJ1-5; maybe TRBD1 (5 bases). The CDR3 contains 17 residues. Trimming left V 7 bases short and J 0 bases short, with 19 bases between. CDR1 is SNHLY and CDR2 is FYNNEI in the germline V gene. The CDR3: CASNLHGTRDSNQPQHF. CDR3 DNA sequence: TGTGCCAGCAACCTCCACGGGACGCGGGATAGCAATCAGCCCCAGCATTTT.

The chain couples TRBV19 to TRBJ2-1; 13 bases fit TRBD2. The trim removed 4 bases at V and 15 bases at J, leaving 9 bases unmatched. CDR3 length equals 14 residues. Per the germline V gene, CDR1 is LNHDA and CDR2 is SQIVND (reference sequence). This CDR3 reads CASSTSGLAGDLFF. As DNA, the CDR3 is TGTGCCAGTAGTACCTCCGGACTAGCGGGAGATCTGTTCTTC.

The V and J genes are TRBV6-5 and TRBJ1-1, with 9 bases fitting TRBD1. Germline V gene sequence: CDR1 MNHEY, CDR2 SVGAGI. Trimming removed 5 bases from V and 6 bases from J; junction bases left unmatched: 4. CDR3 size: 13 residues. The CDR3 DNA reads TGTGCCAGCAGTCTTCGGGACAGGGCTGAAGCTTTCTTT. Translation: CASSLRDRAEAFF.

The rearrangement uses TRBV7-9 and TRBJ1-2; a weak D match, TRBD1 (6 bases). CDR3 length equals 16 residues. V lost 2 bases, J lost 8 bases, and 21 bases lay in between. CDR1 and CDR2 (germline): SEHNR, FQNEAQ (reference sequence). DNA of the CDR3: TGTGCCAGCAGCTTATACCCGGCAGGGGCCGAACGCGGCTACACCTTC. Translating gives CASSLYPAGAERGYTF.

This chain uses TRBV3-1 (or the pseudogene TRBV3-2) with TRBJ2-1; TRBD2 might be the D (6 bases). CDR1 is LGHDT, CDR2 YNNKEL, per germline (reference sequence). This CDR3 is 15 amino acids long. The V gene lost 4 bases and the J gene lost 0 bases, with 10 bases spanning the gap. CDR3 coding DNA: TGTGCCAGCAGCCCCGGGGGAAGCTCCTACAATGAGCAGTTCTTC. Protein sequence: CASSPGGSSYNEQFF.

The V call is TRBV4-1, the J call TRBJ1-2; no definite D call. The CDR3 has 14 amino acids. With 1 base removed from V and 0 bases from J, the gap between germline ends came to 6 bases. Germline assignment: CDR1 MGHRA and CDR2 YSYEKL. The CDR3 nucleotides are TGCGCCAGCAGCCAAGCACATACTAACTATGGCTACACCTTC. Translated: CASSQAHTNYGYTF.

This chain links TRBV7-2 with TRBJ2-1, with 13 bases identical to TRBD2. The CDR3 spans 15 residues. Germline CDR1 is SGHTA and CDR2 is FQGNSA. V shed 5 bases, J shed 8 bases, and the junction held 6 bases outside the gene matches. The CDR3 protein is CASSVGTSGIDEQFF. The CDR3, as DNA: TGTGCCAGCAGCGTAGGGACTAGCGGGATCGATGAGCAGTTCTTC.

The chain uses TRBV19 and TRBJ2-3, with D possibly being TRBD2 (5 bases). Looked up from germline, CDR1 is LNHDA and CDR2 is SQIVND (reference sequence). V shed 5 bases and J shed 6 bases, with 12 bases lying between them. The CDR3 spans 13 residues. CDR3 sequence: CASSLTGSDTQYF. The CDR3 DNA follows: TGTGCCAGTAGTCTTACGGGGTCGGATACGCAGTATTTT.

The V call is TRBV2, the J call TRBJ2-1; a possible D gene is TRBD2 (6 bases). Trimming took off 5 bases at V and 3 bases at J, with 23 bases between the two ends. In germline, CDR1 is SNHLY, CDR2 FYNNEI. This CDR3 has 18 residues. The CDR3 here is CASSPLLKRDSFYNEQFF. The DNA for the CDR3 is TGTGCCAGCAGTCCCCTATTAAAAAGGGACTCTTTCTACAATGAGCAGTTCTTC.

This chain uses TRBV9 with TRBJ2-1; 10 nucleotides agree with TRBD2. CDR1 and CDR2 (germline): SGDLS, YYNGEE. With V trimmed by 4 bases and J by 4 bases, 5 bases remained unmatched. This CDR3 contains 15 residues. The CDR3 sequence: CASSSGLAEYNEQFF. The CDR3 nucleotides are TGTGCCAGCAGCTCCGGACTAGCGGAATACAATGAGCAGTTCTTC.

The chain carries TRBV6-6 and TRBJ1-5, with D possibly TRBD1 on 5 matching bases. This CDR3 spans 12 amino acids. Germline values: CDR1 MNHNY, CDR2 SVGAGI (reference sequence). V dropped 5 bases and J dropped 7 bases, with 9 bases sitting between them. The CDR3 DNA follows: TGTGCCAGCAGTCCCGGGGGGCAGCCCCAGCATTTT. Its protein product is CASSPGGQPQHF.